This T cell receptor (beta chain) was sequenced for a study of control samples from healthy donors and cancer patients. Method: immunoSEQ multiplex PCR; TCRdb's copy keeps in-frame clones and lacks some. The sample gives roughly 170,000 clones, 90% to 95% of which show up once; around 1.5% is in the top ten. The trim removed 5 bases at V and 0 bases at J, leaving 6 bases unmatched. The germline CDR1 and CDR2 sequences are PRHDT and FYEKMQ (reference sequence). The CDR3 sequence is 17 residues long. The TCR comes from a woman younger than 30 in good health. The sequenced sample consisted of blood. The V gene is TRBV13, the J gene TRBJ2-2, with 10 bases matching TRBD2. DNA for the CDR3: TGTGCCAGCAGCCCAGCGGGAGGGCCCCCGAACACCGGGGAGCTGTTTTTT. Its protein product is CASSPAGGPPNTGELFF.